What follows are 27 T cell receptor beta chains derived from one specimen sequenced in a study of T cells in Graves' hyperthyroidism and ophthalmopathy. The source material, RNA transcripts, was used to amplify TCR beta CDR3 regions. The HTBI primer set drove a first-round RT-PCR of the TCR CDR3. One entry per CDR3 protein, called by TCRdb with MiXCR from the multiplex PCR reads. Seen here are approximately 46,000 distinct CDR3 sequences, over 45% observed once, and the top ten hold roughly 32%. The sequenced material came from peripheral blood or thyroid tissue (not recorded which). The origin of the receptors is a woman aged 50 to 65 with Graves' hyperthyroidism.

This chain connects TRBV20-1 to TRBJ2-5; 8 bases align to TRBD2. The germline V gene encodes CDR1 DFQATT and CDR2 SNEGSKA (reference sequence). J was trimmed by 5 bases and V by 6 bases; bases with no gene match: 8. The CDR3 has 13 amino acids. CDR3 sequence: CSAHSGIWETQYF. The CDR3 DNA sequence: TGCAGTGCGCATAGCGGGATTTGGGAGACCCAGTACTTC.

This clonotype has at least ten counts. This chain links TRBV20-1 with TRBJ2-7; TRBD2 agrees at 10 bases. Germline loops: CDR1 DFQATT, CDR2 SNEGSKA (reference sequence). This CDR3 region has 16 residues. J was trimmed by 1 base and V by 1 base; bases with no gene match: 7. In nucleotides, the CDR3 is TGCAGTGCTAGAGTATCTAGCGGGAGAGAGTCCTACGAGCAGTACTTC. Translating gives CSARVSSGRESYEQYF.

This clonotype occurred many times. V gene TRBV6-6 combines with J gene TRBJ1-1; D remains unclear. The CDR3 loop spans 14 amino acids. The V end was cut by 2 bases, the J end by 5 bases, with 12 bases between. Germline V gene data show CDR1 as MNHNY and CDR2 as SVGAGI (reference sequence). The CDR3 DNA is TGTGCCAGCAGTTACCCTCCAGAAGGTACTGAAGCTTTCTTT. Protein: CASSYPPEGTEAFF.

V and J are TRBV9 and TRBJ2-7; no reliable D call. The germline V gene has CDR1 SGDLS and CDR2 YYNGEE. The CDR3 covers 14 residues. V gave up 3 bases and J gave up 3 bases, with 13 bases separating them. The CDR3, as DNA: TGTGCCAGCAGCGCCGCCGGGCCAAACTACGAGCAGTACTTC. Protein: CASSAAGPNYEQYF.

The V call is TRBV7-9, the J call TRBJ2-5; 7 nucleotides match TRBD1. Per germline, CDR1 SEHNR and CDR2 FQNEAQ (reference sequence). V trimming: 5 bases; J trimming: 5 bases; junction bases outside the gene matches: 8. The CDR3 loop spans 14 amino acids. The CDR3 coding sequence is TGTGCCAGCAGCCCTCCTCCGGGACAGGAGACCCAGTACTTC. It encodes CASSPPPGQETQYF.

J is TRBJ2-2 and V is TRBV11-1; D call uncertain. The CDR3 totals 10 residues. V lost 5 bases to trimming and J lost 9 bases, with 4 bases between them. CDR1 and CDR2 from the germline V gene are SGHAT and FQDESV (reference sequence). The CDR3 DNA reads TGTGCCAGCAGCAAGCGGGAGCTGTTTTTT. It specifies CASSKRELFF.

This clonotype has at least ten counts. The V call is TRBV5-4, the J call TRBJ1-1; no definite D call. Trimming took 4 bases from V and 1 from J, leaving 8 bases between them. Germline V gives CDR1 SGHNT, CDR2 YYREEE (reference sequence). The CDR3 is made up of 13 amino acids. CDR3 DNA sequence: TGTGCCAGCAGCGACCAATGGAACACTGAAGCTTTCTTT. The encoded protein is CASSDQWNTEAFF.

This clonotype showed up many times. CDR3 region: CASRDLSNEKLFF. The DNA of the CDR3 is TGTGCCAGCAGGGACTTGAGTAATGAAAAACTGTTTTTT. This rearrangement joins TRBV2 to TRBJ1-4; no reliable D call. CDR1 is SNHLY and CDR2 is FYNNEI in the germline V gene. Trimming cost V 6 bases and J 4 bases, with 9 bases left between them. This CDR3 has 13 residues.

The rearrangement joins TRBV25-1 to TRBJ1-2, with D possibly matching TRBD1 (6 bases). Looked up from germline, CDR1 is MGHDK and CDR2 is SYGVNS. Trimming pared 3 bases from V and 7 bases from J, leaving 18 bases between. This CDR3 region has 15 residues. The CDR3 region is CASSEAGTGTFGYTF. CDR3 bases: TGTGCCAGCAGTGAGGCGGGTACAGGGACTTTTGGCTACACCTTC.

About this clonotype itself: It is likely a read error, because the conserved phenylalanine at the end of the CDR3 is missing. CDR3 sequence reads: CASSEAGSGFGNTIYS. The CDR3 DNA is TGTGCTAGCAGTGAAGCCGGAAGTGGGTTCGGAAACACCATATATTCT. The chain joins TRBV6-1 to TRBJ1-3; no reliable D call. The CDR3 contains 16 residues. Germline CDR1 reads MNHNS; CDR2 reads SASEGT.

The table lists this clonotype with a count of one. The chain couples TRBV20-1 to TRBJ1-1; 10 bases align to TRBD1. The CDR3 is made up of 13 amino acids. The germline V gene encodes CDR1 DFQATT and CDR2 SNEGSKA (reference sequence). V was pared by 5 bases and J by 7 bases, with 7 bases of the junction left unmatched. Here the CDR3 reads CSAWDRGVGEAFF. The CDR3 DNA reads as TGCAGTGCTTGGGACAGGGGAGTTGGTGAAGCTTTCTTT.

On this clonotype: Its ends do not fully match the called genes, so a read error is possible. V is TRBV27 and J is TRBJ1-5; perhaps TRBD1 as D (6 bases). The CDR3 loop spans 18 amino acids. Germline lookup yields CDR1 MNHEY and CDR2 SMNVEV (reference sequence). As DNA, the CDR3 is TGTGCCAGCAGTTTAAAGCCCATGGGGGCCCTTAGCAATCGGCCCCAGCATTTT. Translated: CASSLKPMGALSNRPQHF.

The chain recombines TRBV28 with TRBJ2-5; 7 bases map to TRBD1. The germline V gene encodes CDR1 MDHEN and CDR2 SYDVKM. The CDR3 sequence is 17 residues long. The V segment lost 4 bases and the J segment 2 bases; nucleotides outside the gene matches: 13. The CDR3 loop is CASSSPGTATGQETQYF. The CDR3 nucleotides read TGTGCCAGCAGTTCCCCCGGGACAGCAACTGGACAAGAGACCCAGTACTTC. The variable domain in full, with the rest retrieved from reference TRBV28 and TRBJ2-5, is DVKVTQSSRYLVKRTGEKVFLECVQDMDHENMFWYRQDPGLGLRLIYFSYDVKMKEKGDIPEGYSVSREKKERFSLILESASTNQTSMYLCASSSPGTATGQETQYFGPGTRLLVL.

Regarding this clonotype: At one end the junction does not follow the germline gene, possibly because of a read error. The chain uses TRBV11-2 and TRBJ1-1, with D possibly matching TRBD1 (5 bases). The V gene's germline CDR1 is SGHAT and CDR2 FQNNGV. The CDR3 loop spans 9 amino acids. CDR3 amino acids: CASSLGRAF. The CDR3 bases are TGTGCCAGCAGCTTAGGCAGGGCCTTT.

This clonotype was counted many times. J is TRBJ2-3 and V is TRBV4-1, with unresolved D. Germline lookup yields CDR1 MGHRA and CDR2 YSYEKL. Trimming stripped 0 bases from V and 3 bases from J, with 10 bases between. The length of the CDR3 is 15 residues. The CDR3 spells CASSQDPRKTDTQYF. CDR3 nucleotide sequence: TGCGCCAGCAGCCAAGATCCGAGAAAAACAGATACGCAGTATTTT.

This clonotype was seen ten or more times. The V and J genes are TRBV3-1 and TRBJ2-5, with a possible D match to TRBD2 (6 bases). Deletions cut 1 base from V and 4 bases from J, with 7 bases between. The germline V gene encodes CDR1 LGHDT and CDR2 YNNKEL (reference sequence). The CDR3 totals 13 residues. In DNA form, the CDR3 reads TGTGCCAGCAGCCAAGCAGCGGGAGAGACCCAGTACTTC. This gives the protein CASSQAAGETQYF.

This clonotype has ten or more counts. The chain has TRBV7-8 and TRBJ2-6; D could derive from TRBD1 or TRBD2 (6 bases each). This CDR3 has 15 residues. Per germline, CDR1 SGHVS and CDR2 FQNEAQ. With 4 bases removed from V and 2 bases from J, the gap between germline ends came to 9 bases. The DNA of the CDR3 is TGTGCCAGCAGCTGGGGGGACACTGGGGCCAACGTCCTGACTTTC. It yields the protein CASSWGDTGANVLTF.

There are many counts of this clonotype. This chain's CDR3 is CASSRMTIMNTEAFF. The CDR3 nucleotides read TGTGCCAGCAGTCGAATGACAATCATGAACACTGAAGCTTTCTTT. The chain has TRBV6-5 and TRBJ1-1; D ambiguous. The germline V gene has CDR1 MNHEY and CDR2 SVGAGI. This CDR3 has 15 residues. The V gene lost 5 bases and the J gene lost 0 bases, with 13 bases spanning the gap.

The genes are TRBV29-1 and TRBJ1-1, with TRBD1 matching over 8 bases. Germline CDR1 SQVTM, CDR2 ANQGSEA. With V trimmed by 3 bases and J by 1 base, 7 bases remained unmatched. This CDR3 region has 15 residues. The CDR3 is CSVDTQGAGNTEAFF. The CDR3 nucleotides read TGCAGCGTTGATACCCAGGGGGCCGGGAACACTGAAGCTTTCTTT.

With regard to this clonotype: The CDR3 carries no conserved terminal phenylalanine or tryptophan, so it likely arises from a read error. The DNA is left out, because the CDR3 cannot be placed on it with certainty; the CDR3 is given as TCRdb lists it. The chain employs TRBV6-5 and TRBJ2-7; whether TRBD2, the table's D call, matches the DNA was not checked. The CDR3 sequence runs 15 residues, both termini included. Per the germline V gene, CDR1 is MNHEY and CDR2 is SVGAGI. CDR3 protein: CASRSGISGTYEQCL.

The V call is TRBV24-1, the J call TRBJ2-5, with 12 nucleotides matching TRBD2. The germline CDR1 and CDR2 sequences are KGHDR and SFDVKD. The CDR3 runs to 16 residues. Germline trimming cut 6 bases from V and 3 bases from J; bases unmatched to any gene: 7. The DNA of the CDR3 is TGTGCCACCAGTAATCCGACTAGCGGGAGCGAAGAGACCCAGTACTTC. Protein product: CATSNPTSGSEETQYF.

This clonotype was recorded at least ten times. J is TRBJ1-2 and V is TRBV19, with a possible D match to TRBD1 (5 bases). Per the germline V gene, CDR1 is LNHDA and CDR2 is SQIVND (reference sequence). The V and J ends lost 3 bases and 4 bases respectively, with 12 bases between them. There are 14 residues in the CDR3. The CDR3 reads CASSMGQVGYGYTF. The CDR3 DNA follows: TGTGCCAGTAGTATGGGGCAGGTGGGCTATGGCTACACCTTC.

The V gene is TRBV7-2, the J gene TRBJ1-5; D gene uncertain. The CDR3 spans 16 residues. The V gene's germline CDR1 is SGHTA and CDR2 FQGNSA. V was trimmed by 1 base and J by 6 bases, leaving 16 bases between them. The CDR3 reads CASSLGGDRRVQPQHF. The CDR3 nucleotides are TGTGCCAGCAGCTTAGGAGGCGATAGGAGGGTTCAGCCCCAGCATTTT.

The J gene is TRBJ2-7, the V gene TRBV27; TRBD2 aligns across 12 bases. V was clipped by 11 bases and J by 5 bases; unmatched bases: 13. The germline V gene encodes CDR1 MNHEY and CDR2 SMNVEV (reference sequence). The CDR3 consists of 15 residues. CDR3 nucleotides: TGTGCCTCACAATTACGACTAGCGGGAGTCCACGAGCAGTACTTC. Translating it yields CASQLRLAGVHEQYF.

In regard to this clonotype: A much larger clone lies a single base off, so this may be a read error. This CDR3 reads CASSRLTTDTQYF. The CDR3 nucleotides read TGCGCCAGCAGCCGGCTCACCACAGATACGCAGTATTTT. The chain combines TRBV4-3 with TRBJ2-3; D is unresolved. The V end was cut by 4 bases, the J end by 2 bases, with 7 bases between. This CDR3 is 13 amino acids long. Germline V gene lookup returns CDR1 LGHNA and CDR2 YSLEER.

J is TRBJ2-3 and V is TRBV10-3, with 8 bases lining up with TRBD2. The CDR3 consists of 17 residues. The junction had 8 bases not matched to a gene; V was cut back by 0 bases and J by 3 bases. CDR1 ENHRY and CDR2 SYGVKD come from the germline V gene. The CDR3 nucleotides read TGTGCCATCAGTGAGTCGACATCCGGGAGGGGTACAGATACGCAGTATTTT. It codes for CAISESTSGRGTDTQYF.

This clonotype occurred many times. The CDR3 DNA reads TGCGCCAGCAGCTCCGGACAGGGGGCAGATACGCAGTATTTT. This translates into CASSSGQGADTQYF. The rearrangement uses TRBV5-1 and TRBJ2-3; 10 bases line up with TRBD1. The CDR3 spans 14 residues. Trimming at V came to 3 bases and at J to 4 bases, leaving 2 bases not matched to a gene. CDR1 and CDR2 (germline): SGHRS, YFSETQ.